The 32 T cell receptor beta chains given below trace back to one sample, sequenced in a study of cytomegalovirus exposure and HLA in healthy donors. Use of 60 Vbeta and 13 Jbeta primers characterized the PCR. The table came from immunoSEQ multiplex PCR; TCRdb's copy has only in-frame clones and leaves some out. Of some 220,000 clones in the sample, approximately 80% are singletons; the top ten hold more than 0.5%. The sequenced sample consisted of PBMCs. The receptors originated from a woman in her thirties or forties in good health and CMV-seronegative.

This clone is a singleton in its sample. V usage is TRBV18 and J usage is TRBJ1-1; TRBD1 agrees at 7 bases. CDR1 KGHSH and CDR2 LQKENI come from the germline V gene. Losses at the gene ends were 3 bases for V and 3 bases for J; bases not matched to a gene: 7. There are 15 residues in the CDR3. CDR3 bases: TGTGCCAGCTCACCTAGGACAGGCGGGGACACTGAAGCTTTCTTT. As protein: CASSPRTGGDTEAFF.

The gene calls are TRBV10-3 and TRBJ2-2; possible D gene TRBD2, 6 bases. Trimming removed 8 bases from V and 5 bases from J, with 15 bases in between. Germline V gene data show CDR1 as ENHRY and CDR2 as SYGVKD. The CDR3 totals 14 residues. The CDR3 is CAIRETPETGELFF. CDR3 sequence (DNA): TGTGCCATCCGGGAGACGCCGGAAACCGGGGAGCTGTTTTTT.

The rearrangement joins TRBV7-9 to TRBJ2-3; 13 nucleotides agree with TRBD2. CDR3 length: 18 residues. The V gene end was trimmed by 5 bases and the J gene end by 1 base; junction bases not matched to a gene: 9. CDR1 and CDR2 (germline): SEHNR, FQNEAQ (reference sequence). CDR3 nucleotides: TGTGCCAGCAGCCCCCCGGGACTAGCGGGGTCACGCACAGATACGCAGTATTTT. Translation gives CASSPPGLAGSRTDTQYF. Full variable domain (outside the CDR3, taken from reference TRBV7-9 and TRBJ2-3): DTGVSQNPRHKITKRGQNVTFRCDPISEHNRLYWYRQTLGQGPEFLTYFQNEAQLEKSRLLSDRFSAERPKGSFSTLEIQRTEQGDSAMYLCASSPPGLAGSRTDTQYFGPGTRLTVL.

The rearrangement joins TRBV10-3 to TRBJ2-1; 10 bases map to TRBD1. Germline assignment: CDR1 ENHRY and CDR2 SYGVKD. V gave up 2 bases and J gave up 7 bases; unmatched junction bases: 5. The CDR3 has 15 amino acids. The CDR3 reads CAISEDRGQVNEQFF. In DNA, the CDR3 is TGTGCCATCAGTGAGGACAGGGGGCAAGTAAATGAGCAGTTCTTC.

This chain links TRBV18 with TRBJ1-2; D remains ambiguous. The CDR3 runs 12 residues. Trimming pared 3 bases from V and 7 bases from J, leaving 9 bases between. The germline V gene encodes CDR1 KGHSH and CDR2 LQKENI. CDR3 amino acids: CASSPGLRGYTF. For the CDR3, the DNA is TGTGCCAGCTCACCTGGTCTGCGTGGCTACACCTTC.

J is TRBJ1-2 and V is TRBV6-1; TRBD1 is a possible D gene (6 bases). The CDR3 runs 13 residues. From germline, CDR1 is MNHNS and CDR2 SASEGT. Trimming took off 5 bases at V and 5 bases at J, with 12 bases between the two ends. CDR3 nucleotide sequence: TGTGCCAGCAGTCAAGGGGGGGGGTATGGCTACACCTTC. Its translation: CASSQGGGYGYTF.

This clone was seen a few times. This chain links TRBV5-1 with TRBJ1-5; TRBD1 is a possible D gene (5 bases). The CDR3 length is 14 residues. V lost 4 bases to trimming and J lost 5 bases, with 13 bases between them. Germline V lookup: CDR1 SGHRS, CDR2 YFSETQ. The CDR3 DNA follows: TGCGCCAGCAGCCCTGTGGGGGGGGATCAGCCCCAGCATTTT. This encodes CASSPVGGDQPQHF.

The chain combines TRBV9 with TRBJ1-1, with D possibly being TRBD1 (6 bases). Germline-derived CDR1 and CDR2 are SGDLS and YYNGEE. The ends were cut back, 3 bases at V and 4 bases at J, with 13 bases in the middle. CDR3 size: 14 residues. The CDR3 protein is CASSARQDGTEAFF. The CDR3 DNA is TGTGCCAGCAGCGCCCGACAGGATGGCACTGAAGCTTTCTTT.

The rearrangement uses TRBV19 and TRBJ2-3, with a possible D match to TRBD1 (5 bases). V lost 5 bases, J lost 5 bases, and 14 bases lay in between. The CDR3 is made up of 14 amino acids. Looked up from germline, CDR1 is LNHDA and CDR2 is SQIVND (reference sequence). The CDR3: CASSQRAGLDTQYF. The CDR3, as DNA: TGTGCCAGTAGTCAAAGGGCAGGGCTAGATACGCAGTATTTT.

The V gene is TRBV4-3, the J gene TRBJ1-1; 7 bases agree with TRBD1. This CDR3 comprises 13 residues. CDR1 and CDR2 from the germline V gene are LGHNA and YSLEER. The ends lost 1 base at V and 7 bases at J; junction bases unmatched: 3. For the CDR3, the DNA is TGCGCCAGCAGCCAAGTCGGGGACAGTGAAGCTTTCTTT. Translation: CASSQVGDSEAFF.

V gene TRBV4-3 combines with J gene TRBJ1-1, with a tentative D call TRBD1 (6 bases). CDR1 is LGHNA and CDR2 is YSLEER in the germline V gene. Trimming shortened V by 0 bases and J by 1 base, and 12 bases separated the two germline ends. The CDR3 has 16 amino acids. Here the CDR3 DNA reads TGCGCCAGCAGCCAAGATGCGGGGGCCCCGAACACTGAAGCTTTCTTT. It is translated as CASSQDAGAPNTEAFF.

The rearrangement joins TRBV28 to TRBJ1-1; the D gene is possibly TRBD1 (6 bases). The V end was cut by 7 bases, the J end by 1 base, with 10 bases between. Germline V gene data show CDR1 as MDHEN and CDR2 as SYDVKM. This CDR3 region has 13 residues. The CDR3 sequence is CASIKDRNTEAFF. DNA of the CDR3: TGTGCCAGCATTAAGGACAGGAACACTGAAGCTTTCTTT.

The V gene is TRBV7-3, the J gene TRBJ1-5; D unclear. The CDR3 length is 20 residues. Trimming took off 4 bases at V and 2 bases at J, with 27 bases between the two ends. Germline CDR1 and CDR2: SGHTA and FQGTGA. The DNA for the CDR3 is TGTGCCAGCAGCTCGAGAAACGGTTCGGCCAGGCTCTTTGGCAATCAGCCCCAGCATTTT. Its translation: CASSSRNGSARLFGNQPQHF.

There are a few counts of this clone. The chain has TRBV10-3 and TRBJ1-2; D gene uncertain. The germline V gene has CDR1 ENHRY and CDR2 SYGVKD. V lost 6 bases and J 4 bases, leaving 12 bases between the germline ends. The CDR3 totals 13 residues. The CDR3 spells CAIRAGAGYGYTF. The CDR3 region has the DNA TGTGCCATCAGGGCGGGCGCGGGCTATGGCTACACCTTC.

The chain combines TRBV7-9 with TRBJ1-1; D unresolved. Per the germline V gene, CDR1 is SEHNR and CDR2 is FQNEAQ (reference sequence). This CDR3 region has 13 residues. V lost 6 bases and J lost 3, with 11 bases in between. The CDR3 reads CASSSGLDTEAFF. The DNA for the CDR3 is TGTGCCAGCAGTTCAGGTCTGGACACTGAAGCTTTCTTT.

The chain couples TRBV5-1 to TRBJ1-4, with 7 bases matching TRBD1. Germline CDR1 SGHRS, CDR2 YFSETQ. V was pared by 2 bases and J by 8 bases, with 9 bases of the junction left unmatched. The CDR3 has 15 residues. CDR3 sequence: CASSLGDSGGEKLFF. DNA of the CDR3: TGCGCCAGCAGCTTAGGGGACAGCGGCGGGGAAAAACTGTTTTTT. Full variable domain (outside the CDR3, taken from reference TRBV5-1 and TRBJ1-4): KAGVTQTPRYLIKTRGQQVTLSCSPISGHRSVSWYQQTPGQGLQFLFEYFSETQRNKGNFPGRFSGRQFSNSRSEMNVSTLELGDSALYLCASSLGDSGGEKLFFGSGTQLSVL.

This clone was counted only a few times. This sequence joins TRBV19 and TRBJ2-7, with 7 nucleotides matching TRBD1. The CDR3 contains 13 residues. Germline loops: CDR1 LNHDA, CDR2 SQIVND (reference sequence). With 5 bases clipped from V and 4 bases from J, the junction kept 5 bases outside the gene matches. The CDR3 here is CASSSGTVYEQYF. In DNA form, the CDR3 reads TGTGCCAGTAGTTCGGGGACAGTGTACGAGCAGTACTTC.

The rearrangement joins TRBV6-4 to TRBJ1-5; D gene unclear. Germline assignment: CDR1 MRHNA and CDR2 SNTAGT. V shed 7 bases and J shed 1 base, with 8 bases lying between them. This CDR3 region has 13 residues. CDR3 protein: CASIPGSNQPQHF. DNA for the CDR3: TGTGCCAGCATCCCGGGGAGCAATCAGCCCCAGCATTTT.

This clone was recorded a few times. The chain uses TRBV7-2 and TRBJ1-1; D unclear. Germline loops: CDR1 SGHTA, CDR2 FQGNSA. This CDR3 spans 13 amino acids. The V end was cut by 5 bases, the J end by 5 bases, with 12 bases between. The CDR3 loop reads CASSAGSGTEAFF. Written as DNA, the CDR3 is TGTGCCAGCAGCGCCGGGTCGGGAACTGAAGCTTTCTTT.

This clone appeared once. This chain connects TRBV7-9 to TRBJ2-3; a possible D gene is TRBD2 (5 bases). Trimming left V 5 bases short and J 6 bases short, with 12 bases between. Germline CDR1 SEHNR, CDR2 FQNEAQ (reference sequence). The CDR3 spans 13 residues. Here the CDR3 DNA reads TGTGCCAGCAGCAGAGGTGGCGGGGATACGCAGTATTTT. The encoded protein is CASSRGGGDTQYF.

The chain carries TRBV5-4 and TRBJ2-3, with D maybe TRBD1 (5 bases). V lost 2 bases, J lost 6 bases, and 7 bases lay in between. The germline gives CDR1 SGHNT, CDR2 YYREEE (reference sequence). This CDR3 is 12 amino acids long. In nucleotides, the CDR3 is TGTGCCAGCAGCTTAGGGGCGGATACGCAGTATTTT. Its translation: CASSLGADTQYF.

The chain carries TRBV14 and TRBJ2-5; D gene uncertain. Germline CDR1 reads SGHDN; CDR2 reads FVKESK. This CDR3 spans 15 amino acids. The V gene lost 1 base and the J gene lost 1 base, with 10 bases spanning the gap. CDR3 in amino acids: CASSQVVGSQETQYF. Written as DNA, the CDR3 is TGTGCCAGCAGCCAAGTAGTGGGCAGCCAAGAGACCCAGTACTTC.

The genes are TRBV19 and TRBJ1-5, with a possible D match to TRBD1 (5 bases). The CDR3 is made up of 18 amino acids. Germline V lookup: CDR1 LNHDA, CDR2 SQIVND (reference sequence). Trimming removed 3 bases from V and 2 bases from J, with 20 bases in between. The CDR3 region is CASSIQRGVNGGNQPQHF. Written as DNA, the CDR3 is TGTGCCAGTAGTATCCAACGGGGGGTAAATGGGGGCAATCAGCCCCAGCATTTT.

V is TRBV7-2 and J is TRBJ1-6, with 9 bases identical to TRBD1. CDR1 SGHTA and CDR2 FQGNSA come from the germline V gene. V trimming: 6 bases; J trimming: 12 bases; junction bases outside the gene matches: 12. The CDR3 sequence is 15 residues long. The CDR3 sequence: CASRKGQGLQLPLHF. The CDR3 DNA follows: TGTGCCAGCAGGAAGGGACAGGGCCTTCAGCTACCCCTCCACTTT.

This chain uses TRBV6-5 with TRBJ1-4; 8 bases fit TRBD1. Germline loops: CDR1 MNHEY, CDR2 SVGAGI. The CDR3 runs to 14 residues. V shed 5 bases, J shed 8 bases, and the junction held 7 bases outside the gene matches. CDR3 protein: CASSNQGAGEKLFF. The CDR3 DNA sequence: TGTGCCAGCAGTAACCAGGGGGCTGGGGAAAAACTGTTTTTT.

V usage is TRBV2 and J usage is TRBJ1-1; no clear D gene. CDR1 is SNHLY, CDR2 FYNNEI, per germline. The CDR3 totals 13 residues. V was cut by 7 bases and J by 1 base, with 10 bases left in between. CDR3 protein: CASTLWRNTEAFF. Written as DNA, the CDR3 is TGTGCCAGCACCCTTTGGAGGAACACTGAAGCTTTCTTT.

This chain connects TRBV5-4 to TRBJ2-5; TRBD1 aligns across 7 bases. Germline V lookup: CDR1 SGHNT, CDR2 YYREEE (reference sequence). The CDR3 sequence is 15 residues long. V shed 2 bases, J shed 1 base, and the junction held 5 bases outside the gene matches. For the CDR3, the DNA is TGTGCCAGCAGCTTTCTCCGACAGGGCCAAGAGACCCAGTACTTC. Its translation is CASSFLRQGQETQYF.

The rearrangement uses TRBV7-2 and TRBJ2-1; 9 positions agree with TRBD2. V was pared by 1 base and J by 10 bases, with 8 bases of the junction left unmatched. The CDR3 loop spans 15 amino acids. The germline CDR1 and CDR2 sequences are SGHTA and FQGNSA. DNA for the CDR3: TGTGCCAGCAGCTTAGGTGGCGGGGGGGCCCAGGAGCAGTTCTTC. Residues: CASSLGGGGAQEQFF.

The V call is TRBV30, the J call TRBJ2-6, with 10 bases identical to TRBD2. The CDR3 has 16 amino acids. The ends lost 7 bases at V and 0 bases at J; junction bases unmatched: 6. In germline, CDR1 is GTSNPN, CDR2 SVGIG (reference sequence). The CDR3 protein is CASLAGVISGANVLTF. CDR3 coding DNA: TGTGCCTCTCTAGCGGGGGTGATCTCTGGGGCCAACGTCCTGACTTTC.

This rearrangement joins TRBV28 to TRBJ1-1, with a weak D call TRBD1 (6 bases). Germline V gene lookup returns CDR1 MDHEN and CDR2 SYDVKM. The CDR3 extends over 15 amino acids. V dropped 1 base and J dropped 3 bases, with 12 bases sitting between them. CDR3 amino acids: CASSLLGAGDTEAFF. CDR3 DNA: TGTGCCAGCAGTTTATTGGGGGCAGGCGACACTGAAGCTTTCTTT.

The chain carries TRBV18 and TRBJ1-4, with 12 bases identical to TRBD1. This CDR3 has 15 amino acids. CDR1 is KGHSH, CDR2 LQKENI, per germline. The V and J ends lost 3 bases and 6 bases, in that order; junction bases with no gene match: 2. CDR3 DNA sequence: TGTGCCAGCTCACCGGGGACAGGGGGCTATGAAAAACTGTTTTTT. Its translation is CASSPGTGGYEKLFF.

This clone was seen repeatedly, ten times or more. This sequence joins TRBV6-1 and TRBJ2-4, with a weak D call TRBD2 (6 bases). V dropped 6 bases and J dropped 9 bases, with 15 bases sitting between them. The CDR3 contains 13 residues. Germline CDR1 is MNHNS and CDR2 is SASEGT. The CDR3 sequence is CASREGWGGIQYF. The CDR3 DNA sequence: TGTGCCAGCAGGGAGGGGTGGGGTGGCATTCAGTACTTC.